Presented here are 29 T cell receptor beta chains from one specimen sequenced in a study of blood T cell repertoires in COVID-19. Some clones are missing from TCRdb's copy, which holds only in-frame ones; the method was immunoSEQ multiplex PCR. The sample records more than 200,000 clones, about 89% being singletons. Sequencing input: PBMCs or T cells enriched from blood (not recorded which). These receptor sequences come from a woman aged 30 to 39 who had recovered from COVID-19.

This rearrangement joins TRBV3-1 (or the pseudogene TRBV3-2) to TRBJ2-7, with D perhaps TRBD2 (5 bases). The V end lost 7 bases, the J end lost 7 bases, and 14 bases lay between the germline ends. The CDR3 sequence is 12 residues long. Germline V lookup: CDR1 LGHDT, CDR2 YNNKEL (reference sequence). The CDR3 sequence is CASNQNTGEQYF. The CDR3 nucleotides are TGTGCCAGCAACCAGAATACGGGGGAGCAGTACTTC.

This sequence joins TRBV4-3 and TRBJ1-3; D is undetermined. Trimming stripped 0 bases from V and 2 bases from J, with 8 bases between. The CDR3 runs 15 residues. Germline lookup yields CDR1 LGHNA and CDR2 YSLEER. The CDR3 sequence is CASSQDGDPGNTIYF. CDR3 DNA: TGCGCCAGCAGCCAAGATGGAGACCCTGGAAACACCATATATTTT.

This clone was counted once. The CDR3 nucleotides are TGTGCCACCAGCAGAGATAACGGGAACACAGATACGCAGTATTTT. This gives the protein CATSRDNGNTDTQYF. V and J are TRBV15 and TRBJ2-3; D may be TRBD2 (5 bases). Per the germline V gene, CDR1 is LNHNV and CDR2 is YYDKDF (reference sequence). Trimming stripped 0 bases from V and 2 bases from J, with 9 bases between. This CDR3 comprises 15 residues.

The V gene is TRBV27, the J gene TRBJ2-7; 10 bases agree with TRBD2. Germline CDR1 and CDR2: MNHEY and SMNVEV (reference sequence). CDR3 length: 14 residues. The V segment lost 7 bases and the J segment 3 bases; nucleotides outside the gene matches: 6. CDR3 amino acids: CASTAASGSYEQYF. CDR3 nucleotide sequence: TGTGCCAGCACCGCGGCTAGCGGGAGCTACGAGCAGTACTTC.

The J gene is TRBJ2-1, the V gene TRBV25-1; 8 bases are a match to TRBD2. CDR1 MGHDK and CDR2 SYGVNS come from the germline V gene. Trimming removed 5 bases from V and 11 bases from J; junction bases left unmatched: 14. The CDR3 covers 15 residues. The CDR3 sequence: CASSTPSGTRVQQFF. CDR3 nucleotide sequence: TGTGCCAGCAGTACCCCATCCGGGACTAGGGTGCAGCAGTTCTTC. The full variable domain, completed using reference TRBV25-1 and TRBJ2-1, is EADIYQTPRYLVIGTGKKITLECSQTMGHDKMYWYQQDPGMELHLIHYSYGVNSTEKGDLSSESTVSRIRTEHFPLTLESARPSHTSQYLCASSTPSGTRVQQFFGPGTRLTVL.

The gene calls are TRBV25-1 and TRBJ2-1, with TRBD2 matching 7 bases. With 8 bases clipped from V and 7 bases from J, the junction kept 11 bases outside the gene matches. This CDR3 has 14 amino acids. Germline CDR1 MGHDK, CDR2 SYGVNS. CDR3 residues: CASGGRGAGNEQFF. CDR3 nucleotides: TGTGCCAGCGGGGGACGGGGAGCGGGGAATGAGCAGTTCTTC.

This rearrangement joins TRBV7-9 to TRBJ2-7, with 7 bases that match TRBD1. The CDR3 loop spans 16 amino acids. Per the germline V gene, CDR1 is SEHNR and CDR2 is FQNEAQ (reference sequence). V lost 5 bases to trimming and J lost 4 bases; unmatched junction nucleotides: 14. The CDR3 coding sequence is TGTGCCAGCAGCCGAGTACAGGGGACCAAGACTTACGAGCAGTACTTC. Translation: CASSRVQGTKTYEQYF.

The V and J genes are TRBV3-1 (or the pseudogene TRBV3-2) and TRBJ2-3; 14 positions match TRBD2. This CDR3 has 19 amino acids. With V trimmed by 1 base and J by 4 bases, 10 bases remained unmatched. Per germline, CDR1 LGHDT and CDR2 YNNKEL (reference sequence). The CDR3 DNA reads as TGTGCCAGCAGCCAAGGGAGAACCGGGACTAGCGGGAGTGCAGATACGCAGTATTTT. As protein: CASSQGRTGTSGSADTQYF.

The chain links TRBV7-9 to TRBJ1-4, with 11 positions matching TRBD1. The V and J ends lost 5 bases and 7 bases, in that order; junction bases with no gene match: 9. The CDR3 runs 16 residues. Germline V gives CDR1 SEHNR, CDR2 FQNEAQ (reference sequence). The CDR3 DNA follows: TGTGCCAGCAGCGAGGGACAGGGGGACCTAGGTGAAAAACTGTTTTTT. Its translation is CASSEGQGDLGEKLFF.

CDR3 coding DNA: TGTGCCAGCAGCCAAACAGGGAAAGACACCGGGGAGCTGTTTTTT. Residues: CASSQTGKDTGELFF. The chain combines TRBV14 with TRBJ2-2, with D perhaps TRBD1 (6 bases). Germline V gene sequence: CDR1 SGHDN, CDR2 FVKESK. This CDR3 is 15 amino acids long. V lost 2 bases, J lost 3 bases, and 10 bases lay in between. Based on the CDR3 plus reference TRBV14 and TRBJ2-2, the full variable domain is EAGVTQFPSHSVIEKGQTVTLRCDPISGHDNLYWYRRVMGKEIKFLLHFVKESKQDESGMPNNRFLAERTGGTYSTLKVQPAELEDSGVYFCASSQTGKDTGELFFGEGSRLTVL.

The CDR3 protein is CASSFAGHEQFF. In nucleotides, the CDR3 is TGTGCCAGCAGTTTCGCGGGACATGAGCAGTTCTTC. The V and J genes are TRBV6-2 or TRBV6-3 and TRBJ2-1; a weak D match, TRBD2 (6 bases). The CDR3 sequence is 12 residues long. Germline values: CDR1 MNHEY, CDR2 SVGEGT. The V end lost 4 bases, the J end lost 8 bases, and 9 bases lay between the germline ends.

The V and J genes are TRBV7-8 and TRBJ1-4; D is unclear. This CDR3 spans 15 amino acids. Germline lookup yields CDR1 SGHVS and CDR2 FQNEAQ. V was clipped by 5 bases and J by 10 bases, with 20 bases between them. The CDR3 coding sequence is TGTGCCAGCAGCCAGAGGACGGACTATGTAGGAAAACTGTTTTTT. Translated, it gives CASSQRTDYVGKLFF.

The chain uses TRBV4-1 and TRBJ1-5; D gene uncertain. CDR1 MGHRA and CDR2 YSYEKL come from the germline V gene. Trimming took off 1 base at V and 4 bases at J, with 14 bases between the two ends. The CDR3 runs 16 residues. CDR3 bases: TGCGCCAGCAGCCAAGGTGCCGACACTTTAAATCAGCCCCAGCATTTT. Translated, it gives CASSQGADTLNQPQHF.

The chain has TRBV11-3 and TRBJ2-1, with TRBD1 matching over 11 bases. Germline V CDR1 and CDR2: SGHNT, YENEEA. J lost 5 bases, V lost 3 bases, and 3 bases had no gene match. The CDR3 totals 15 residues. CDR3 coding DNA: TGTGCCAGCAGCTTGGGACAGGGGGTGGACAATGAGCAGTTCTTC. It encodes CASSLGQGVDNEQFF.

V gene TRBV27 combines with J gene TRBJ1-5; the D gene is possibly TRBD1 (6 bases). This CDR3 region has 13 residues. V gave up 5 bases and J gave up 7 bases, with 12 bases separating them. The germline CDR1 and CDR2 sequences are MNHEY and SMNVEV (reference sequence). CDR3 nucleotides: TGTGCCAGCAGTCAGACAGGCACCCAGCCCCAGCATTTT. Its protein product is CASSQTGTQPQHF.

Of note for this clone: This specimen includes other DNA sequences encoding the same CDR3. The CDR3 bases are TGCGCCAGCAGCCAAGTCGGGTCGTACAATGAGCAGTTCTTC. Its translation is CASSQVGSYNEQFF. The gene calls are TRBV4-1 and TRBJ2-1; no clear D gene. Trimming left V 1 base short and J 4 bases short, with 8 bases between. CDR1 is MGHRA and CDR2 is YSYEKL in the germline V gene. The CDR3 spans 14 residues.

This chain joins TRBV7-2 and TRBJ2-1, with TRBD1 matching 9 bases. J lost 13 bases, V lost 5 bases, and 6 bases had no gene match. The V gene's germline CDR1 is SGHTA and CDR2 FQGNSA. This CDR3 is built from 12 residues. CDR3 amino acids: CASSRQGVFQFF. CDR3 DNA: TGTGCCAGCAGCCGACAGGGGGTTTTTCAGTTCTTC.

The chain is built from TRBV24-1 and TRBJ1-4, with 8 bases matching TRBD1. Per the germline V gene, CDR1 is KGHDR and CDR2 is SFDVKD. The CDR3 runs to 15 residues. J lost 8 bases, V lost 3 bases, and 7 bases had no gene match. DNA for the CDR3: TGTGCCACCAGTGATGCACAGGGGGATAGGGAAAAACTGTTTTTT. Translating gives CATSDAQGDREKLFF.

The chain links TRBV18 to TRBJ2-4, with D possibly matching TRBD2 (5 bases). Germline V gives CDR1 KGHSH, CDR2 LQKENI. Between the trimmed V and J ends, which lost 0 bases and 7 bases, there was a span of 10 bases. This CDR3 comprises 14 residues. The CDR3 loop is CASSPPSGENIQYF. CDR3 nucleotide sequence: TGTGCCAGCTCACCACCGTCCGGGGAGAACATTCAGTACTTC. The whole variable domain, remainder taken from reference TRBV18 and TRBJ2-4, is NAGVMQNPRHLVRRRGQEARLRCSPMKGHSHVYWYRQLPEEGLKFMVYLQKENIIDESGMPKERFSAEFPKEGPSILRIQQVVRGDSAAYFCASSPPSGENIQYFGAGTRLSVL.

In its sample, this clone was seen once. The J gene is TRBJ2-7, the V gene TRBV7-9, with 9 bases aligning to TRBD2. This CDR3 is 18 amino acids long. The trim removed 7 bases at V and 0 bases at J, leaving 16 bases unmatched. In germline, CDR1 is SEHNR, CDR2 FQNEAQ (reference sequence). Here the CDR3 reads CASNGRRSGSLYSYEQYF. Here the CDR3 DNA reads TGTGCCAGCAACGGGAGACGTAGCGGGAGCCTGTACTCCTACGAGCAGTACTTC.

The chain carries TRBV28 and TRBJ1-4; perhaps TRBD1 as D (5 bases). Germline V gives CDR1 MDHEN, CDR2 SYDVKM. CDR3 length: 16 residues. The V end was cut by 7 bases, the J end by 8 bases, with 23 bases between. Here the CDR3 DNA reads TGTGCCAGCATCTCACGGGGGAGGGCGGTGTGGGAAAAACTGTTTTTT. Amino acids: CASISRGRAVWEKLFF.

This chain uses TRBV27 with TRBJ1-1, with D possibly TRBD1 on 5 matching bases. Germline lookup yields CDR1 MNHEY and CDR2 SMNVEV (reference sequence). V gave up 3 bases and J gave up 4 bases, with 12 bases separating them. This CDR3 is 14 amino acids long. As DNA, the CDR3 is TGTGCCAGCAGTTTCCCAGACAGAGCCACTGAAGCTTTCTTT. Translated, it gives CASSFPDRATEAFF.

This clone was seen once. The chain combines TRBV30 with TRBJ2-1, with D perhaps matching TRBD2 (6 bases). The CDR3 length is 15 residues. V gave up 2 bases and J gave up 4 bases, with 15 bases separating them. In germline, CDR1 is GTSNPN, CDR2 SVGIG (reference sequence). Here the CDR3 DNA reads TGTGCCTGGAGTCGAACTAGCAGGAGTTACAATGAGCAGTTCTTC. As protein: CAWSRTSRSYNEQFF. Supplemented by reference TRBV30 and TRBJ2-1, the full variable domain reads SQTIHQWPATLVQPVGSPLSLECTVEGTSNPNLYWYRQAAGRGLQLLFYSVGIGQISSEVPQNLSASRPQDRQFILSSKKLLLSDSGFYLCAWSRTSRSYNEQFFGPGTRLTVL.

This chain joins TRBV19 and TRBJ1-1; D gene uncertain. CDR1 is LNHDA and CDR2 is SQIVND in the germline V gene (reference sequence). Trimming left V 0 bases short and J 11 bases short, with 13 bases between. This CDR3 region has 13 residues. In nucleotides, the CDR3 is TGTGCCAGTAGTATAGATCTATCGCAGGCGGCTTTCTTT. Its translation: CASSIDLSQAAFF.

The rearrangement uses TRBV11-1 and TRBJ1-1; D remains unclear. The length of the CDR3 is 14 residues. Trimming took off 5 bases at V and 1 base at J, with 11 bases between the two ends. Per germline, CDR1 SGHAT and CDR2 FQDESV (reference sequence). The CDR3 sequence: CASSGWGGNTEAFF. In nucleotides, the CDR3 is TGTGCCAGCAGCGGCTGGGGAGGGAACACTGAAGCTTTCTTT.

V and J are TRBV19 and TRBJ2-3; 10 positions match TRBD1. The junction had 8 bases not matched to a gene; V was cut back by 1 base and J by 4 bases. The CDR3 loop spans 17 amino acids. Germline V gene sequence: CDR1 LNHDA, CDR2 SQIVND (reference sequence). DNA of the CDR3: TGTGCCAGTAGTATAGCCCTGACAGGGGGCCGCGCAGATACGCAGTATTTT. It yields the protein CASSIALTGGRADTQYF.

This chain uses TRBV19 with TRBJ1-4; 7 bases map to TRBD1. Germline V gene lookup returns CDR1 LNHDA and CDR2 SQIVND (reference sequence). J was trimmed by 7 bases and V by 4 bases; bases with no gene match: 3. The CDR3 spans 13 residues. The CDR3 sequence is CASSTWTGEKLFF. CDR3 DNA: TGTGCCAGTAGTACCTGGACAGGTGAAAAACTGTTTTTT.

This clone was observed once. The chain has TRBV30 and TRBJ2-1, with TRBD2 as a possible D gene (6 bases). V lost 3 bases and J 12 bases, leaving 12 bases between the germline ends. This CDR3 region has 11 residues. The germline CDR1 and CDR2 sequences are GTSNPN and SVGIG (reference sequence). CDR3 coding DNA: TGTGCCTGGAGCGTGGGGGGATGGCAGTTCTTC. This gives the protein CAWSVGGWQFF.

The chain employs TRBV19 and TRBJ1-1, with 7 bases fitting TRBD1. Germline V lookup: CDR1 LNHDA, CDR2 SQIVND (reference sequence). Unmatched junction bases numbered 4, after V lost 5 bases and J lost 7 bases. The CDR3 extends over 12 amino acids. The CDR3 bases are TGTGCCAGTAGTCTCCGGGACAGTGAAGCTTTCTTT. Translation gives CASSLRDSEAFF.